The subject of this entry is one TCR beta chain. The antigen remains undetermined. Trimming cost V 3 bases and J 4 bases; bases outside gene matches: 6. Germline V gene lookup returns CDR1 SQVTM and CDR2 ANQGSEA. This CDR3 has 14 residues. Total RNA, at least 6 micrograms per sample, was extracted from PBMCs. This entry is derived from a study of blood T cells in healthy people across ages. Study-level findings and limits: Roughly linear declines in TCR beta diversity per million T cells occurred with age. Comparison with aged donors showed that long-lived donors had more naive CD4+ cells and higher diversity.

Primers used in a second PCR of roughly 6 to 12 cycles were a sample-barcoded 5' primer and a J-beta primer mix. TCRdb reprocessed the 5' RACE reads via MiXCR and lists one record per CDR3 protein. The table has about 1.4 million distinct CDR3 sequences, around 59% seen once. This TCR was sampled from a man aged 18 to 29 in good health. The rearrangement uses TRBV29-1 and TRBJ2-1; 7 bases are shared with TRBD2. Sequencing input: blood. CDR3 sequence: CSVDASGFYNEQFF. The CDR3 DNA follows: TGCAGCGTTGATGCTAGCGGTTTTTACAATGAGCAGTTCTTC.